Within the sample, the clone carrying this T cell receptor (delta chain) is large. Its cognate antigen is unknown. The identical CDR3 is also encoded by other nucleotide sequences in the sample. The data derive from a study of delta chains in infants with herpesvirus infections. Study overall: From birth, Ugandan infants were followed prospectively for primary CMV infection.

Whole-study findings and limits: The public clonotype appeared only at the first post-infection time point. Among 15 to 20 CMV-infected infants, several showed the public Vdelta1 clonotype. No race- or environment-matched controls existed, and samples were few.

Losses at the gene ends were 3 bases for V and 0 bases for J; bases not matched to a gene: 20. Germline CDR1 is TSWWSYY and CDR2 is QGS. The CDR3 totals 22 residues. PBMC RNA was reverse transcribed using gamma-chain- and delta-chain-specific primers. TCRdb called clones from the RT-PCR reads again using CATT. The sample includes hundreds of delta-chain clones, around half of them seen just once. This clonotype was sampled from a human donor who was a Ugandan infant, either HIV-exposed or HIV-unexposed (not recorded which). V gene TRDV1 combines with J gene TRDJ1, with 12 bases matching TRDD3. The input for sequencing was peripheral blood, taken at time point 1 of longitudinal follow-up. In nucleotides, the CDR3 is TGTGCTCTTGGGGACCCTCAGCCTACCAGGTACTGGGGGATACCGTACACCGATAAACTCATCTTT. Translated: CALGDPQPTRYWGIPYTDKLIF.